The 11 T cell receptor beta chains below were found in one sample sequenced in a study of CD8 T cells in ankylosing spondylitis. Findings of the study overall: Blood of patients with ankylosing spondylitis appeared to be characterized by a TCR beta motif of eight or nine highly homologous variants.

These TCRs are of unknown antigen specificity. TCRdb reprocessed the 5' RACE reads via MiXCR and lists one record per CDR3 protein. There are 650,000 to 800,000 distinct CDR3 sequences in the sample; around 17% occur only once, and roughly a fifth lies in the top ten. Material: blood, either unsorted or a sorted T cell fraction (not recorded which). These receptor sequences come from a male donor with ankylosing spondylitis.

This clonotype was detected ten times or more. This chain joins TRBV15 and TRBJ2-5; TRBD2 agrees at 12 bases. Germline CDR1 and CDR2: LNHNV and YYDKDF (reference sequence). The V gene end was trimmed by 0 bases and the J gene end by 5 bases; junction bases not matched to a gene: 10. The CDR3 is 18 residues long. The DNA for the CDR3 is TGTGCCACCAGCAGAGATCCCCTACTAGCGGGGGGCGAGGAGACCCAGTACTTC. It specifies CATSRDPLLAGGEETQYF.

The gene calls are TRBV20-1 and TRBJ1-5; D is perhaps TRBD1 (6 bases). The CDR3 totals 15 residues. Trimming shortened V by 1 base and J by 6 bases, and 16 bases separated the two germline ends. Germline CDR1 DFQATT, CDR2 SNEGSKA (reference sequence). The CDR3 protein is CSARVKGGSGQPQHF. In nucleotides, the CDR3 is TGCAGTGCTAGAGTAAAGGGGGGATCTGGTCAGCCCCAGCATTTT.

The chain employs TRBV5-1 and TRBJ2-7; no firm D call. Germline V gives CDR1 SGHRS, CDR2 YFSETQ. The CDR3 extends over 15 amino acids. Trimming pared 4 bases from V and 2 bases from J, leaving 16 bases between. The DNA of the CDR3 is TGCGCCAGCAGCCTAGATCGCGGCGAGACCTACGAGCAGTACTTC. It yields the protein CASSLDRGETYEQYF.

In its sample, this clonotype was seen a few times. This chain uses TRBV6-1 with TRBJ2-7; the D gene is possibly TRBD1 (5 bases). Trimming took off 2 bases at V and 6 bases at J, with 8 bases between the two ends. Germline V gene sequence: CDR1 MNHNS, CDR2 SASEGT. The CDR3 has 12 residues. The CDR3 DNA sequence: TGTGCCAGCAGTGAACAGGGTGTCGAGCAGTACTTC. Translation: CASSEQGVEQYF.

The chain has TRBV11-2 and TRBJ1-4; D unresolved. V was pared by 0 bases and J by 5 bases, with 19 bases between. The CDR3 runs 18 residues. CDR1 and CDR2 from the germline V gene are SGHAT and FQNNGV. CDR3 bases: TGTGCCAGCAGCTTAGATCCCCCCGCGGCTTCTAGGAATGAAAAACTGTTTTTT. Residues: CASSLDPPAASRNEKLFF.

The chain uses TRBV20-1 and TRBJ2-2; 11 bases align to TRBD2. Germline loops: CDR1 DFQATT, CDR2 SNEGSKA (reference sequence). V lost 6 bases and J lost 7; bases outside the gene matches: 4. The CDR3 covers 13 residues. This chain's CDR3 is CSALAGGGGELFF. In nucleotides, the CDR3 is TGCAGTGCGCTAGCGGGAGGCGGCGGGGAGCTGTTTTTT.

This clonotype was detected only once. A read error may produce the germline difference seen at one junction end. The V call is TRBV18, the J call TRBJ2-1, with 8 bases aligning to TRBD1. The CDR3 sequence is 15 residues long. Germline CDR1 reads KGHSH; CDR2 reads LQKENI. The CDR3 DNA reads TGTGCGAGCTCACCACCAGACAGGGGTGTTAATGAGCAGTTCTTC. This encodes CASSPPDRGVNEQFF.

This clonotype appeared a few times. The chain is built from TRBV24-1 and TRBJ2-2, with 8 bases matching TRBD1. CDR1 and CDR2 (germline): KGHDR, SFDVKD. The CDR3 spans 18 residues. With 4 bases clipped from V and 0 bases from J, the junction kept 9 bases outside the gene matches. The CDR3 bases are TGTGCCACCAGTGACTTTGGGGGACAGGACGCGAACACCGGGGAGCTGTTTTTT. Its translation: CATSDFGGQDANTGELFF.

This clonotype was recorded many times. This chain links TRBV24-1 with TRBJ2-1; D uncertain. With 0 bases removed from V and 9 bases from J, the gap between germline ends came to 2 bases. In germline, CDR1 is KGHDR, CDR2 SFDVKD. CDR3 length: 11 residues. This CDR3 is CATSDLVEQFF. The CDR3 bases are TGTGCCACCAGTGATTTGGTTGAGCAGTTCTTC.

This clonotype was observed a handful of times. CDR3 residues: CSVLWQPQDIQYF. CDR3 nucleotides: TGCAGCGTGCTTTGGCAGCCCCAAGACATTCAGTACTTC. The genes are TRBV29-1 and TRBJ2-4; D gene uncertain. The CDR3 is 13 amino acids. V lost 6 bases to trimming and J lost 8 bases, with 17 bases between them. The germline V gene encodes CDR1 SQVTM and CDR2 ANQGSEA. The whole variable domain, remainder taken from reference TRBV29-1 and TRBJ2-4, is SAVISQKPSRDICQRGTSLTIQCQVDSQVTMMFWYRQQPGQSLTLIATANQGSEATYESGFVIDKFPISRPNLTFSTLTVSNMSPEDSSIYLCSVLWQPQDIQYFGAGTRLSVL.

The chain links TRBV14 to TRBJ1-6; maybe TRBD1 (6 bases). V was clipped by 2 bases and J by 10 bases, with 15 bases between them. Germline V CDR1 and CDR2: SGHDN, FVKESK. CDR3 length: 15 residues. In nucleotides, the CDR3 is TGTGCCAGCAGCCAAACGGCAGGGGCGAGATCACCCCTCCACTTT. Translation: CASSQTAGARSPLHF.